One sample yielded the 28 T cell receptor beta chains listed below, sequenced in a study of T cell responses to AZD1222 COVID-19 vaccine. TCRdb's table, derived via immunoSEQ multiplex PCR, lists solely in-frame clones and lacks some. The data contain around 180,000 clones, just under 90% of them singletons. The material sequenced was peripheral blood, taken on day 0 of AZD1222 vaccination. The receptors originated from an adult in good health.

This chain joins TRBV11-2 and TRBJ2-5, with D unclear. Germline lookup yields CDR1 SGHAT and CDR2 FQNNGV. The CDR3 has 15 residues. Between the trimmed V and J ends, which lost 2 bases and 4 bases, there was a span of 14 bases. This CDR3 reads CASSLNTVGGETQYF. The CDR3 DNA is TGTGCCAGCAGCTTAAATACCGTGGGTGGAGAGACCCAGTACTTC.

The chain links TRBV4-1 to TRBJ2-5; D not certain. CDR1 and CDR2 (germline): MGHRA, YSYEKL. Between the trimmed V and J ends, which lost 1 base and 5 bases, there was a span of 14 bases. The CDR3 contains 15 residues. The CDR3 DNA sequence: TGCGCCAGCAGCCAAGGGATCGACCTGCGGGAGACCCAGTACTTC. The encoded protein is CASSQGIDLRETQYF.

This chain joins TRBV5-1 and TRBJ1-2; 9 bases agree with TRBD1. J was trimmed by 7 bases and V by 5 bases; bases with no gene match: 12. This CDR3 contains 15 residues. The germline gives CDR1 SGHRS, CDR2 YFSETQ. As DNA, the CDR3 is TGCGCCAGCAGTCATCAGACAGGGGGAGGTTTTGGCTACACCTTC. It encodes CASSHQTGGGFGYTF.

The V call is TRBV7-9, the J call TRBJ1-1; D gene ambiguous. In germline, CDR1 is SEHNR, CDR2 FQNEAQ (reference sequence). This CDR3 spans 13 amino acids. Trimming shortened V by 5 bases and J by 0 bases, and 7 bases separated the two germline ends. CDR3 residues: CASSQDLNTEAFF. CDR3 coding DNA: TGTGCCAGCAGCCAGGACCTGAACACTGAAGCTTTCTTT.

The gene calls are TRBV6-5 and TRBJ1-6, with a tentative D call TRBD1 (5 bases). CDR1 is MNHEY and CDR2 is SVGAGI in the germline V gene. With 6 bases removed from V and 10 bases from J, the gap between germline ends came to 16 bases. This CDR3 is built from 14 residues. CDR3 bases: TGTGCCAGCAGGTGGATAAGCCAGGGCTCACCCCTCCACTTT. Protein: CASRWISQGSPLHF.

The chain combines TRBV6-5 with TRBJ2-2; D not resolved. The V end was cut by 7 bases, the J end by 0 bases, with 12 bases between. The CDR3 totals 15 residues. The germline V gene encodes CDR1 MNHEY and CDR2 SVGAGI. For the CDR3, the DNA is TGTGCCAGCAACCCCGGCACAGCGAACACCGGGGAGCTGTTTTTT. Its translation: CASNPGTANTGELFF.

The CDR3: CASSQGAGNTIYF. The CDR3 nucleotides are TGTGCCAGCAGCCAAGGAGCAGGAAACACCATATATTTT. The chain uses TRBV3-1 (or the pseudogene TRBV3-2) and TRBJ1-3; D is undetermined. Between the trimmed V and J ends, which lost 1 base and 4 bases, there was a span of 5 bases. The length of the CDR3 is 13 residues. Germline-derived CDR1 and CDR2 are LGHDT and YNNKEL (reference sequence).

This clone showed up just once. The chain is built from TRBV11-2 and TRBJ2-2, with TRBD2 matching over 9 bases. The trim removed 10 bases at V and 1 base at J, leaving 10 bases unmatched. The V gene's germline CDR1 is SGHAT and CDR2 FQNNGV. The CDR3 consists of 16 residues. CDR3 in DNA: TGTGCCACCACAACTAGCGGGCCCGTGAACACCGGGGAGCTGTTTTTT. The encoded protein is CATTTSGPVNTGELFF.

The chain recombines TRBV5-5 with TRBJ2-5; D ambiguous. With 0 bases removed from V and 4 bases from J, the gap between germline ends came to 13 bases. The CDR3 contains 15 residues. Germline CDR1 reads SGHKS; CDR2 reads YYEKEE (reference sequence). CDR3 in amino acids: CASSLDSRWAETQYF. The CDR3, as DNA: TGTGCCAGCAGCTTGGATTCCCGATGGGCAGAGACCCAGTACTTC.

The rearrangement uses TRBV30 and TRBJ1-3; maybe TRBD1 (5 bases). Germline CDR1 reads GTSNPN; CDR2 reads SVGIG (reference sequence). The CDR3 extends over 14 amino acids. The germline V and J ends were trimmed by 3 bases and 5 bases, with 14 bases remaining between them. The DNA for the CDR3 is TGTGCCTGGAGCCCAGACAGTGGGCGAAACACCATATATTTT. Translating gives CAWSPDSGRNTIYF.

Here the CDR3 reads CASSLGVGFGGSPLHF. CDR3 sequence (DNA): TGTGCCAGCAGCTTGGGGGTAGGGTTTGGTGGCTCACCCCTCCACTTT. The chain employs TRBV5-6 and TRBJ1-6; D uncertain. Per germline, CDR1 SGHDT and CDR2 YYEEEE. The CDR3 is made up of 16 amino acids. The V end lost 0 bases, the J end lost 10 bases, and 17 bases lay between the germline ends.

The chain employs TRBV9 and TRBJ2-3; 10 nucleotides match TRBD2. Germline V gene lookup returns CDR1 SGDLS and CDR2 YYNGEE. J gave up 4 bases and V 4 bases, and 9 bases lay outside the gene matches. This CDR3 is built from 16 residues. The CDR3 spells CASSPPAGGFADTQYF. CDR3 DNA: TGTGCCAGCAGCCCCCCAGCGGGAGGGTTCGCAGATACGCAGTATTTT.

The chain is built from TRBV7-2 and TRBJ2-2, with a weak D call TRBD2 (6 bases). V was trimmed by 5 bases and J by 11 bases, leaving 12 bases between them. Germline CDR1 is SGHTA and CDR2 is FQGNSA. This CDR3 has 12 residues. The CDR3 sequence is CASSPTSSELFF. The CDR3 region has the DNA TGTGCCAGCAGCCCAACTAGCTCAGAGCTGTTTTTT.

The J gene is TRBJ1-2, the V gene TRBV3-1 (or the pseudogene TRBV3-2); D remains ambiguous. This CDR3 region has 15 residues. Trimming pared 1 base from V and 1 base from J, leaving 10 bases between. CDR1 and CDR2 from the germline V gene are LGHDT and YNNKEL (reference sequence). The chain's CDR3 is CASSQVVAFNYGYTF. DNA of the CDR3: TGTGCCAGCAGCCAAGTTGTAGCCTTTAACTATGGCTACACCTTC.

The CDR3 protein is CASSQEWRRVAKNIQYF. The DNA for the CDR3 is TGCGCCAGCAGCCAAGAATGGAGGCGGGTGGCCAAAAACATTCAGTACTTC. The rearrangement joins TRBV4-3 to TRBJ2-4; maybe TRBD2 (5 bases). Germline V gene data show CDR1 as LGHNA and CDR2 as YSLEER. The ends were cut back, 0 bases at V and 1 base at J, with 13 bases in the middle. This CDR3 comprises 17 residues.

This sequence joins TRBV30 and TRBJ2-1, with a tentative D call TRBD1 (5 bases). The V end lost 0 bases, the J end lost 7 bases, and 7 bases lay between the germline ends. Per germline, CDR1 GTSNPN and CDR2 SVGIG (reference sequence). The CDR3 has 12 amino acids. For the CDR3, the DNA is TGTGCCTGGAGTGTAGGACATAATGAGCAGTTCTTC. Amino acid sequence: CAWSVGHNEQFF. The full variable domain, completed using reference TRBV30 and TRBJ2-1, is SQTIHQWPATLVQPVGSPLSLECTVEGTSNPNLYWYRQAAGRGLQLLFYSVGIGQISSEVPQNLSASRPQDRQFILSSKKLLLSDSGFYLCAWSVGHNEQFFGPGTRLTVL.

The V and J genes are TRBV28 and TRBJ1-2; 8 bases agree with TRBD1. The CDR3 has 12 amino acids. Germline loops: CDR1 MDHEN, CDR2 SYDVKM. V lost 6 bases and J lost 12; bases outside the gene matches: 9. The CDR3 coding sequence is TGTGCCAGCAGCATAGATACAGGGGGGAACACCTTC. Protein product: CASSIDTGGNTF.

This chain joins TRBV18 and TRBJ2-7; TRBD1 agrees at 8 bases. Looked up from germline, CDR1 is KGHSH and CDR2 is LQKENI. This CDR3 is 14 amino acids long. Unmatched junction bases numbered 6, after V lost 5 bases and J lost 3 bases. The CDR3: CASSTSGTGYEQYF. In nucleotides, the CDR3 is TGTGCCAGCTCAACCTCCGGGACAGGCTACGAGCAGTACTTC.

The CDR3 nucleotides read TGTGCCAGCCTTCGGGACTACCAAGAGACCCAGTACTTC. Protein sequence: CASLRDYQETQYF. The V gene is TRBV2, the J gene TRBJ2-5; possibly TRBD2 for D (6 bases). Germline V lookup: CDR1 SNHLY, CDR2 FYNNEI. The CDR3 is 13 residues long. Trimming took 8 bases from V and 0 from J, leaving 10 bases between them.

The chain carries TRBV5-4 and TRBJ1-2; 8 bases fit TRBD1. Losses at the gene ends were 3 bases for V and 8 bases for J; bases not matched to a gene: 18. This CDR3 comprises 17 residues. Germline CDR1 and CDR2: SGHNT and YYREEE (reference sequence). The CDR3, as DNA: TGTGCCAGCAGCTCCCAGCAGGGGGCAGGGCTAAGGGAGGGCTACACCTTC. Its translation: CASSSQQGAGLREGYTF. Complete variable domain (other parts from reference TRBV5-4 and TRBJ1-2): ETGVTQSPTHLIKTRGQQVTLRCSSQSGHNTVSWYQQALGQGPQFIFQYYREEENGRGNFPPRFSGLQFPNYSSELNVNALELDDSALYLCASSSQQGAGLREGYTFGSGTRLTVV.

The J gene is TRBJ1-2, the V gene TRBV27, with 10 nucleotides matching TRBD1. Germline loops: CDR1 MNHEY, CDR2 SMNVEV (reference sequence). CDR3 length: 14 amino acids. V lost 5 bases and J lost 13; bases outside the gene matches: 13. The CDR3 nucleotides read TGTGCCAGCAGTCTCCCGCCGGGACAGGGGCCTGTCACCTTC. Translation gives CASSLPPGQGPVTF.

J is TRBJ1-5 and V is TRBV15; 7 nucleotides align to TRBD1. The CDR3 spans 16 residues. The V and J ends lost 6 bases and 3 bases, in that order; junction bases with no gene match: 11. Per germline, CDR1 LNHNV and CDR2 YYDKDF (reference sequence). The CDR3 nucleotides read TGTGCCACCAGACCGGCGGGGAGGGGGCCCAATCAGCCCCAGCATTTT. This codes for CATRPAGRGPNQPQHF.

This clone was counted a single time. The V call is TRBV7-6, the J call TRBJ1-2; D remains ambiguous. The germline CDR1 and CDR2 sequences are SGHVS and FNYEAQ. The CDR3 contains 12 residues. V gave up 5 bases and J gave up 4 bases, with 8 bases separating them. The CDR3 sequence: CASSPDPYGYTF. The CDR3 DNA reads TGTGCCAGCAGCCCTGACCCCTATGGCTACACCTTC.

The chain uses TRBV2 and TRBJ2-2; D not resolved. V was shortened by 1 base and J by 6 bases, with 9 bases between the two germline ends. The CDR3 is 14 amino acids. CDR1 and CDR2 (germline): SNHLY, FYNNEI. The CDR3 sequence is CASSEVSSSGELFF. The CDR3 DNA reads TGTGCCAGCAGTGAAGTCAGTTCGTCCGGGGAGCTGTTTTTT. Using reference TRBV2 and TRBJ2-2 for the parts outside the CDR3, the full variable domain is EPEVTQTPSHQVTQMGQEVILRCVPISNHLYFYWYRQILGQKVEFLVSFYNNEISEKSEIFDDQFSVERPDGSNFTLKIRSTKLEDSAMYFCASSEVSSSGELFFGEGSRLTVL.

The J gene is TRBJ1-2, the V gene TRBV5-1; maybe TRBD1 (5 bases). This CDR3 spans 14 amino acids. V was pared by 0 bases and J by 13 bases, with 19 bases between. Germline V gene data show CDR1 as SGHRS and CDR2 as YFSETQ. CDR3 loop: CASSLEAPPDSPTF. CDR3 DNA: TGCGCCAGCAGCTTGGAAGCCCCACCCGACAGTCCCACCTTC.

This clone was counted only a few times. This chain uses TRBV19 with TRBJ1-3; the D is unclear. The CDR3 runs to 14 residues. V lost 4 bases to trimming and J lost 0 bases, with 7 bases between them. Germline CDR1 LNHDA, CDR2 SQIVND (reference sequence). CDR3 coding DNA: TGTGCCAGTAGTAAGAGGGACTCTGGAAACACCATATATTTT. It encodes CASSKRDSGNTIYF. Full variable domain (remainder filled in from reference TRBV19 and TRBJ1-3): DGGITQSPKYLFRKEGQNVTLSCEQNLNHDAMYWYRQDPGQGLRLIYYSQIVNDFQKGDIAEGYSVSREKKESFPLTVTSAQKNPTAFYLCASSKRDSGNTIYFGEGSWLTVV.

The V gene is TRBV4-1, the J gene TRBJ2-3, with TRBD2 as a possible D gene (5 bases). Germline lookup yields CDR1 MGHRA and CDR2 YSYEKL. The V end was cut by 4 bases, the J end by 4 bases, with 21 bases between. This CDR3 is built from 17 residues. This CDR3 is CASSRKEGSPPADTQYF. The DNA of the CDR3 is TGCGCCAGCAGCCGAAAAGAGGGATCTCCCCCAGCAGATACGCAGTATTTT.

The chain recombines TRBV5-4 with TRBJ1-5; weak D call: TRBD1 (6 bases). V gave up 4 bases and J gave up 3 bases, with 11 bases separating them. This CDR3 has 14 amino acids. In germline, CDR1 is SGHNT, CDR2 YYREEE (reference sequence). CDR3 sequence (DNA): TGTGCCAGCAGCATGGACAGAGACAATCAGCCCCAGCATTTT. It translates to CASSMDRDNQPQHF. Full variable domain (rest looked up from reference TRBV5-4 and TRBJ1-5): ETGVTQSPTHLIKTRGQQVTLRCSSQSGHNTVSWYQQALGQGPQFIFQYYREEENGRGNFPPRFSGLQFPNYSSELNVNALELDDSALYLCASSMDRDNQPQHFGDGTRLSIL.